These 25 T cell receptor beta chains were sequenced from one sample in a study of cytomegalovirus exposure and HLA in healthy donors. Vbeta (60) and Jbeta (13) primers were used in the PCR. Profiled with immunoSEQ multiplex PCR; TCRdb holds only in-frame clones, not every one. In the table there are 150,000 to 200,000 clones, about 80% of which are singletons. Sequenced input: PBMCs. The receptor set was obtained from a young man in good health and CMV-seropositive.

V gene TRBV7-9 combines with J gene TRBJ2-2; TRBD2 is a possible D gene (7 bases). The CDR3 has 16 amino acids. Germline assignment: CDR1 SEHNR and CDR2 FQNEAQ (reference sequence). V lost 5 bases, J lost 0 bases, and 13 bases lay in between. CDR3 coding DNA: TGTGCCAGCAGCCCAGGGAGGGGGACGAACACCGGGGAGCTGTTTTTT. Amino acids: CASSPGRGTNTGELFF.

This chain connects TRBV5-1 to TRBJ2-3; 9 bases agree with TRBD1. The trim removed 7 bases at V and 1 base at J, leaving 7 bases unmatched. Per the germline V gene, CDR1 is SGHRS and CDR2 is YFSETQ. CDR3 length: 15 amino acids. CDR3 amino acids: CASDPGQGRTDTQYF. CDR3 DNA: TGCGCCAGCGATCCGGGACAGGGTCGCACAGATACGCAGTATTTT.

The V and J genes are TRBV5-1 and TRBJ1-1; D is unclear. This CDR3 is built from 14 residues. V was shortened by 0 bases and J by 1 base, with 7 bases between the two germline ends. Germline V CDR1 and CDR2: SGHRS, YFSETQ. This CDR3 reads CASSLVLGNTEAFF. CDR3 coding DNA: TGCGCCAGCAGCTTGGTCCTCGGGAACACTGAAGCTTTCTTT.

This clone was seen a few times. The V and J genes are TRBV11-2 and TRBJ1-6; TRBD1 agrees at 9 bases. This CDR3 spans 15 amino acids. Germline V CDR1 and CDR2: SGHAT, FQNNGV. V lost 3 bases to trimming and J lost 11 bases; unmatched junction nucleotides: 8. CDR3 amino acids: CASSFGQGIWTPLHF. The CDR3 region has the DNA TGTGCCAGCAGCTTCGGACAGGGGATTTGGACACCCCTCCACTTT. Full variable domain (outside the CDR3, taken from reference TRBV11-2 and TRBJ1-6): EAGVAQSPRYKIIEKRQSVAFWCNPISGHATLYWYQQILGQGPKLLIQFQNNGVVDDSQLPKDRFSAERLKGVDSTLKIQPAKLEDSAVYLCASSFGQGIWTPLHFGNGTRLTVT.

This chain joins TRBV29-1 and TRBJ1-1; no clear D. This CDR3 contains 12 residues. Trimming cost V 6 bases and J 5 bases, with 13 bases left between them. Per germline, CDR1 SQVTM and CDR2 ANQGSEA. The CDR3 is CSVADPGTEAFF. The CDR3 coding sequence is TGCAGCGTAGCGGATCCTGGGACTGAAGCTTTCTTT.

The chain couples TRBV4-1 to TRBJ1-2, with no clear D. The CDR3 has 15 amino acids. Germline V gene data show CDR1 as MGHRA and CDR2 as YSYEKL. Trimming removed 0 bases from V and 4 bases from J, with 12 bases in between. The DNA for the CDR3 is TGCGCCAGCAGCCAAGATACGGGAACCCCCTATGGCTACACCTTC. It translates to CASSQDTGTPYGYTF.

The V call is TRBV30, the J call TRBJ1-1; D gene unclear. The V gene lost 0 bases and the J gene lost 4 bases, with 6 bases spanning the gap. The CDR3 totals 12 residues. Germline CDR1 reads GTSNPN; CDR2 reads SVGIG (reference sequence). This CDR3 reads CAWSVIGTEAFF. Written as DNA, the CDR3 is TGTGCCTGGAGTGTAATCGGCACTGAAGCTTTCTTT. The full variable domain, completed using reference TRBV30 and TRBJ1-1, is SQTIHQWPATLVQPVGSPLSLECTVEGTSNPNLYWYRQAAGRGLQLLFYSVGIGQISSEVPQNLSASRPQDRQFILSSKKLLLSDSGFYLCAWSVIGTEAFFGQGTRLTVV.

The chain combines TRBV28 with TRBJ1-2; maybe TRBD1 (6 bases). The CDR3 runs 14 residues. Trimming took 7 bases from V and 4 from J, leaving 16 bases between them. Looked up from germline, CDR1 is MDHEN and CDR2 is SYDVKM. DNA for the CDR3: TGTGCCAGCACAAAGACGCAGGGGAGCTATGGCTACACCTTC. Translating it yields CASTKTQGSYGYTF.

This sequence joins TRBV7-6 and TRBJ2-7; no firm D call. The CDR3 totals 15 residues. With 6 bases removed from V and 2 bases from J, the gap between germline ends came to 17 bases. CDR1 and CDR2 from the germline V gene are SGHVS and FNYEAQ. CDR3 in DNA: TGTGCCAGCAGACCTTCCCTCGAGGTCCCCTACGAGCAGTACTTC. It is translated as CASRPSLEVPYEQYF.

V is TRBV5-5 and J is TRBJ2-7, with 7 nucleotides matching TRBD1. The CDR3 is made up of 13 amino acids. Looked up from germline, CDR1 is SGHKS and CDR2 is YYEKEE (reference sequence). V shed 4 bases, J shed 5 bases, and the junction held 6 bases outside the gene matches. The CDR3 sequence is CASSPTGSHEQYF. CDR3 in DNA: TGTGCCAGCAGCCCGACAGGGAGCCACGAGCAGTACTTC.

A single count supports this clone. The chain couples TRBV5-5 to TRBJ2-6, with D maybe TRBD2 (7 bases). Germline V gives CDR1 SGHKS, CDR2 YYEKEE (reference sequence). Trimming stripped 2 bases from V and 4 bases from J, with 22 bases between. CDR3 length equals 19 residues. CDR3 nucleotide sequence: TGTGCCAGCAGCTTAAGGACTAGTGGGGGGGCCTCCGGGGCCAACGTCCTGACTTTC. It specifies CASSLRTSGGASGANVLTF.

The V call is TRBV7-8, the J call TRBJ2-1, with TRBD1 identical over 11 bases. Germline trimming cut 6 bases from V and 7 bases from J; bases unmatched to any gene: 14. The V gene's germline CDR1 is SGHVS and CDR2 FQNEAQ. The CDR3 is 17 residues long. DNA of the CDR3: TGTGCCAGCAGTCGCATCCTTCCGGGACAGGGGGGAAATGAGCAGTTCTTC. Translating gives CASSRILPGQGGNEQFF.

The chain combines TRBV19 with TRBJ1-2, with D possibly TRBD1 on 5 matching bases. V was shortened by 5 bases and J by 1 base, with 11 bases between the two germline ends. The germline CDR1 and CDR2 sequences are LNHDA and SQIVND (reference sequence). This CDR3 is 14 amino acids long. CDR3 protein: CASSQNRNNYGYTF. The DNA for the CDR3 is TGTGCCAGTAGTCAAAACAGGAATAACTATGGCTACACCTTC.

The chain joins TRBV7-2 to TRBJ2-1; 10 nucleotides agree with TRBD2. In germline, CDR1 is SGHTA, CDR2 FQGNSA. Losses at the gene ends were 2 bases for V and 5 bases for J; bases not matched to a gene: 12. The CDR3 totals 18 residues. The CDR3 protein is CASSLWGMTGLAHNEQFF. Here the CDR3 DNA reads TGTGCCAGCAGCTTATGGGGGATGACGGGACTAGCGCACAATGAGCAGTTCTTC.

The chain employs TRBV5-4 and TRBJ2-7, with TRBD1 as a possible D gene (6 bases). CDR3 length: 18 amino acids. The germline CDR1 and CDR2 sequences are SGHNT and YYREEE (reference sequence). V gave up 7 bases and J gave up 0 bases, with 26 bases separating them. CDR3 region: CASFLARVQGTPSYEQYF. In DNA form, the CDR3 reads TGTGCCAGCTTCCTCGCCCGGGTACAGGGAACCCCCTCCTACGAGCAGTACTTC. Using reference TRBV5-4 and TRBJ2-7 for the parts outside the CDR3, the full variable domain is ETGVTQSPTHLIKTRGQQVTLRCSSQSGHNTVSWYQQALGQGPQFIFQYYREEENGRGNFPPRFSGLQFPNYSSELNVNALELDDSALYLCASFLARVQGTPSYEQYFGPGTRLTVT.

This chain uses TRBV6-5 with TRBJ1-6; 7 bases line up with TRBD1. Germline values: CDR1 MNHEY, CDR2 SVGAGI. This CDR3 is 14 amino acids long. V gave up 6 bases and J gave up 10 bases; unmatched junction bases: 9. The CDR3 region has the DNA TGTGCCAGCAGGACTGGAGGGGGCGACTCACCCCTCCACTTT. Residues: CASRTGGGDSPLHF.

The CDR3 DNA is TGTGCCAGTAGTATAATACGTCGACAGGGGGATTACACTGAAGCTTTCTTT. It is translated as CASSIIRRQGDYTEAFF. The V gene is TRBV19, the J gene TRBJ1-1, with 9 bases matching TRBD1. The CDR3 loop spans 17 amino acids. The germline V gene encodes CDR1 LNHDA and CDR2 SQIVND (reference sequence). J gave up 3 bases and V 2 bases, and 10 bases lay outside the gene matches.

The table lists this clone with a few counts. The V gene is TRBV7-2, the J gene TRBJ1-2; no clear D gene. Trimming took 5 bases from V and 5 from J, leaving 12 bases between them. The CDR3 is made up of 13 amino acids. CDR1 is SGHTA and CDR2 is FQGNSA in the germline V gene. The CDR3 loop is CASSSSGGYGYTF. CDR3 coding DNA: TGTGCCAGCAGCAGCTCTGGAGGGTATGGCTACACCTTC.

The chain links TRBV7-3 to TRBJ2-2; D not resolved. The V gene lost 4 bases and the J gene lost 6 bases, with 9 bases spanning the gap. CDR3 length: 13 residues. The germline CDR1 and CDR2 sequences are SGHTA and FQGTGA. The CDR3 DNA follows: TGTGCCAGCAGCTCCCGATCAGCCGGGGAGCTGTTTTTT. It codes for CASSSRSAGELFF.

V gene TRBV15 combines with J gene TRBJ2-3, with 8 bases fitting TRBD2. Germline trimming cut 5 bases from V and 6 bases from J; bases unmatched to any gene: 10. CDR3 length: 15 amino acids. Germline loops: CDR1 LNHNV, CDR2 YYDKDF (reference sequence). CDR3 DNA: TGTGCCACCAGCTTACGGGGACTAGATAGGGATACGCAGTATTTT. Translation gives CATSLRGLDRDTQYF.

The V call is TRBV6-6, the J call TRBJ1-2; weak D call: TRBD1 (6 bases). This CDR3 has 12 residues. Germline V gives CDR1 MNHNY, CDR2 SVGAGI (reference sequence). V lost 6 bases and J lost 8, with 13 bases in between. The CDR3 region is CASRERGYGYTF. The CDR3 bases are TGTGCCAGCAGGGAGAGGGGGTACGGCTACACCTTC.

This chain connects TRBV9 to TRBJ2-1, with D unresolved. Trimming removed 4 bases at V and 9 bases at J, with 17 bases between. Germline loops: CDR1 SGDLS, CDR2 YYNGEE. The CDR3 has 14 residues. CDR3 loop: CASSSSGVYGEQFF. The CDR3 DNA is TGTGCCAGCAGCTCTAGTGGAGTCTATGGTGAGCAGTTCTTC.

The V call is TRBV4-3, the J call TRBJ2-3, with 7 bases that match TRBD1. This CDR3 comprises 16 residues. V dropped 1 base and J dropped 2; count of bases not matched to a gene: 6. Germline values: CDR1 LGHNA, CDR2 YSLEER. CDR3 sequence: CASSQASDRATDTQYF. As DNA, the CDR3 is TGCGCCAGCAGCCAAGCTTCTGACAGGGCCACAGATACGCAGTATTTT.

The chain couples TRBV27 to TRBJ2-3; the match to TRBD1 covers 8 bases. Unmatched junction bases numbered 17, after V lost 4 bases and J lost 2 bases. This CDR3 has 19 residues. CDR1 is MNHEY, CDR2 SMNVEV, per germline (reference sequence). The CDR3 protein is CASSSLTLQGGTPTDTQYF. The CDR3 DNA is TGTGCCAGCAGTTCCCTAACCTTACAGGGGGGAACACCCACAGATACGCAGTATTTT.

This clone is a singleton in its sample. CDR3 nucleotides: TGTGCCAGTAGTCGGTCTAGCGTGTTGTATGAGCAGTTCTTC. This gives the protein CASSRSSVLYEQFF. V and J are TRBV19 and TRBJ2-1, with a tentative D call TRBD2 (6 bases). Trimming shortened V by 5 bases and J by 8 bases, and 16 bases separated the two germline ends. Germline V gene sequence: CDR1 LNHDA, CDR2 SQIVND (reference sequence). This CDR3 comprises 14 residues.